These 5 T cell receptor beta chains were sequenced from one sample in a study of beta chain features in type 1 diabetes. What was sequenced were expressed TCRB transcripts, since all of the isolated RNA had been reverse transcribed. Profiling relied on immunoSEQ multiplex PCR, and the TCRdb table lists in-frame clones only, not all of them. The table lists roughly 400,000 clones, over 12% of them singletons. Sequencing was done on a sample of naive CD4+ T cells from blood. These receptors were collected from a woman between 18 and 29 years old in good health.

This clone was observed a few times. The chain combines TRBV9 with TRBJ1-2; maybe TRBD1 (6 bases). CDR3 length: 13 amino acids. The V end lost 2 bases, the J end lost 4 bases, and 9 bases lay between the germline ends. Germline V gene lookup returns CDR1 SGDLS and CDR2 YYNGEE. The CDR3 DNA reads as TGTGCCAGCAGCGTCCAGGGGAGCTATGGCTACACCTTC. Protein: CASSVQGSYGYTF.

J is TRBJ1-1 and V is TRBV5-1; TRBD1 agrees at 9 bases. The CDR3 extends over 16 amino acids. Germline CDR1 reads SGHRS; CDR2 reads YFSETQ. V shed 5 bases and J 5 bases; nucleotides not matched to a gene: 13. The CDR3 DNA follows: TGCGCCAGCAGACTTACAGGGGGCGCAGGAGGGACTGAAGCTTTCTTT. It yields the protein CASRLTGGAGGTEAFF.

The rearrangement links TRBV30 to TRBJ2-2; D is perhaps TRBD2 (5 bases). This CDR3 region has 15 residues. Deletions cut 3 bases from V and 4 bases from J, with 15 bases between. Germline CDR1 and CDR2: GTSNPN and SVGIG (reference sequence). CDR3 loop: CAWSGLHVITGELFF. CDR3 DNA sequence: TGTGCCTGGAGCGGACTTCACGTGATCACCGGGGAGCTGTTTTTT.

The sample holds a few counts of this clone. The chain is built from TRBV5-1 and TRBJ2-7; 12 nucleotides agree with TRBD2. V was pared by 3 bases and J by 3 bases, with 7 bases of the junction left unmatched. The CDR3 totals 16 residues. Germline V gene lookup returns CDR1 SGHRS and CDR2 YFSETQ. The CDR3 DNA is TGCGCCAGCAGCTCCATGGGGACTAGCGGGCTCTACGAGCAGTACTTC. It codes for CASSSMGTSGLYEQYF.

The CDR3 reads CSVSRGEIYNEQFF. The CDR3 bases are TGCAGCGTTTCCAGGGGTGAGATCTACAATGAGCAGTTCTTC. The chain joins TRBV29-1 to TRBJ2-1; D might be TRBD1 (6 bases). CDR1 and CDR2 from the germline V gene are SQVTM and ANQGSEA. V lost 5 bases and J lost 3, with 14 bases in between. This CDR3 contains 14 residues.